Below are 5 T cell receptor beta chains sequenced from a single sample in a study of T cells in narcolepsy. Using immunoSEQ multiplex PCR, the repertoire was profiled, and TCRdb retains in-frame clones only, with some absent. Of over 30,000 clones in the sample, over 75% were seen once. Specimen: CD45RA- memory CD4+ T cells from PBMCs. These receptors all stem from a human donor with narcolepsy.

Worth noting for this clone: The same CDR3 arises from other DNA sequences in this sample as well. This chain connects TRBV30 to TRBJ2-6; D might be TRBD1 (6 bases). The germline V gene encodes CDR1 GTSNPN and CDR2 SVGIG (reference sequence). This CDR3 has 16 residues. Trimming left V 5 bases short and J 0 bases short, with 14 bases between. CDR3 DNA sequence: TGTGCCTGGGGAACAGGGCGGTCCTCTGGGGCCAACGTCCTGACTTTC. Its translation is CAWGTGRSSGANVLTF.

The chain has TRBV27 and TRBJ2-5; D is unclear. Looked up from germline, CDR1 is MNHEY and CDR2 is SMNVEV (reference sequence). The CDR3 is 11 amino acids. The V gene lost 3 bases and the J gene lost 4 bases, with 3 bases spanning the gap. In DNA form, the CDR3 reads TGTGCCAGCAGTTTGGGAGAGACCCAGTACTTC. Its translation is CASSLGETQYF.

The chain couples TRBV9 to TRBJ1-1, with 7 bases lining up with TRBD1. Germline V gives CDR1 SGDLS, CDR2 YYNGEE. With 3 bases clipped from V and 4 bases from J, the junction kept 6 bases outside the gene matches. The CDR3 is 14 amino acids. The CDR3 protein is CASSGQGGGTEAFF. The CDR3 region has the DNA TGTGCCAGCAGCGGACAGGGAGGGGGCACTGAAGCTTTCTTT.

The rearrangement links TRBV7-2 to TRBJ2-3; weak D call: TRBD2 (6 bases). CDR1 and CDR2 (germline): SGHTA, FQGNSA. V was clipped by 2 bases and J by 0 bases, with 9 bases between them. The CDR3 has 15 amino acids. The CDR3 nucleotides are TGTGCCAGCAGCTTATGGCGGGACAGCACAGATACGCAGTATTTT. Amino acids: CASSLWRDSTDTQYF.

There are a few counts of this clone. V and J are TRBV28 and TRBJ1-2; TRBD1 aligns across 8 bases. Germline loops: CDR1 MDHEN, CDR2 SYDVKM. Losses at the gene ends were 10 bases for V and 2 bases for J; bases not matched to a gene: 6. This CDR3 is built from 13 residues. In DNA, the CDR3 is TGTGCCACCCGAAGGACAGGGAACTATGGCTACACCTTC. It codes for CATRRTGNYGYTF.